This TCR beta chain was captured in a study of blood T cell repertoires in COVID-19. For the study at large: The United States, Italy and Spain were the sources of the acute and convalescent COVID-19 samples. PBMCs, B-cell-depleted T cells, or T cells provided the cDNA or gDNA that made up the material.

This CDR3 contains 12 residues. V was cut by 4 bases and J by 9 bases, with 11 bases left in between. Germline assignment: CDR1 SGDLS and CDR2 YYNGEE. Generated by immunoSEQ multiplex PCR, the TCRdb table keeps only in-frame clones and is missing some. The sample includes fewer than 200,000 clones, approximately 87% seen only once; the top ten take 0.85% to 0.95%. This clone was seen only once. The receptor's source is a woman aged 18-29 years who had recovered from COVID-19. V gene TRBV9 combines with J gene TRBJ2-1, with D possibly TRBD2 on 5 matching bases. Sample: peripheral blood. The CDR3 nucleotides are TGTGCCAGCAGCTCTACTAGAGGTGAGCAGTTCTTC. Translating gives CASSSTRGEQFF.